These T cell receptor beta chains were read from a single sample in a study of T cell clonotyping in hematopoietic cell transplantation. Profiled with immunoSEQ multiplex PCR; TCRdb holds only in-frame clones, not every one. The sample comprises 6,000 to 9,000 clones, 85% to 90% of which are singletons, and 4.5% to 7% rests with the top ten. The sequencing here drew on PBMCs, taken 100 days after allogeneic stem cell transplant. The receptors come from a male patient between 45 and 60 years old who had an allogeneic stem cell transplant from a related donor, so the T cells may come from the graft donor. Some clones in this sample may be carry-over from other donors' samples. Each CDR3 is given with its conserved first and last residue. A D gene is named only where the DNA matches it firmly. Size is stated for part of the rows, as once, few or many counts, or as a class when the clone is expanded.

j_call d_call v_call clone_size cdr3_nt cdr3_aa
TRBJ2-3 . TRBV30 once TGTGCCTGGAGCCCAGGGTTTAGCACAGATACGCAGTATTTT CAWSPGFSTDTQYF
TRBJ1-4 TRBD1 TRBV6-5 . TGTGCCAGCAGCCCCGGGACAGGGGCGGAAAAACTGTTTTTT CASSPGTGAEKLFF
TRBJ1-1 . TRBV7-2 . TGTGCCAGCAACGCGGGACCCACGAACACTGAAGCTTTCTTT CASNAGPTNTEAFF
TRBJ2-7 . TRBV10-3 . TGTGCCATCAGACTCGGGCCAGACGAGCAGTACTTC CAIRLGPDEQYF
TRBJ2-7 . TRBV28 . TGTGCCAGCAGTTTGCACCCCACCTCCTACGAGCAGTACTTC CASSLHPTSYEQYF
TRBJ2-1 . TRBV4-2 . TGTGCCAGCAGCCAAGATTACGCAGGGTACAATGAGCAGTTCTTC CASSQDYAGYNEQFF
TRBJ2-5 TRBD2 TRBV7-9 . TGTGCCAGCAGCTTCCACCGGACTAGCGGTGACAAAGAGACCCAGTACTTC CASSFHRTSGDKETQYF
TRBJ1-1 . TRBV30 . TGTGCCTGGAGTGTAGAGTCCAGGAGATCTGAAGCTTTCTTT CAWSVESRRSEAFF
TRBJ2-2 . TRBV11-1 . TGTGCCAGCAGCCGACGCGACATTCCCAACACCGGGGAGCTGTTTTTT CASSRRDIPNTGELFF
TRBJ1-4 . TRBV7-2 . TGTGCCAGCAGCTTAGCGACTAATGAAAAACTGTTTTTT CASSLATNEKLFF
TRBJ1-6 . TRBV29-1 . TGCAGCGTTGAATTGGATCAGGGTTCACCCCTCCACTTT CSVELDQGSPLHF
TRBJ1-5 . TRBV30 . TGTGCCTGGAGTGTAGGGGCGCGGGGACCCTATAATCAGCCCCAGCATTTT CAWSVGARGPYNQPQHF
TRBJ1-5 . TRBV6-5 . TGTGCCAGCAGTTCCGAGTACAACCAGCCCCAGCATTTT CASSSEYNQPQHF
TRBJ1-5 . TRBV4-3 . TGCGCCAGCAGCCAGAGTACAGGGCTTGGGCAGCCCCAGCATTTT CASSQSTGLGQPQHF
TRBJ2-2 . TRBV5-4 . TGTGCCAGCAGCTTGGGAGCGGGGAACACCGGGGAGCTGTTTTTT CASSLGAGNTGELFF
TRBJ1-5 . TRBV5-8 . TGTGCCAGCAGCCGACAACAAACAGGGATAAGCAATCAGCCCCAGCATTTT CASSRQQTGISNQPQHF
TRBJ2-7 . TRBV30 . TGTGCCTGGAGCAGGGGTTCGGGCGAGCAGTACTTC CAWSRGSGEQYF
TRBJ2-3 TRBD2 TRBV9 few TGTGCCAGCAGAGCGGGGGACCCCACAGATACGCAGTATTTT CASRAGDPTDTQYF
TRBJ1-2 . TRBV2 . TGTGCCAGACAGAGCCCTAACTATGGCTACACCTTC CARQSPNYGYTF
TRBJ1-2 TRBD1 TRBV7-9 . TGTGCCAGCGCCCGACAGGGAGATAACTATGGCTACACCTTC CASARQGDNYGYTF
TRBJ1-2 TRBD1 TRBV10-1 . TGCGCCAGCCCCACAGGGGACTATGGCTACACCTTC CASPTGDYGYTF
TRBJ1-1 TRBD1 TRBV7-6 . TGTGCCAGCAGCTCCGGGGCAGGGGGCTTTGAAGCTTTCTTT CASSSGAGGFEAFF
TRBJ1-4 . TRBV5-6 once TGTGCCAGCAGCTTGGGGGCGACAGGCCCCATTAATGAAAAACTGTTTTTT CASSLGATGPINEKLFF
TRBJ1-2 . TRBV5-4 . TGTGCCAGCAGCTTGAACAGCTATGGCTACACCTTC CASSLNSYGYTF
TRBJ1-2 . TRBV30 . TGTGCCGGAAGGGTTTGGGATCGGAATGGCTACACCTTC CAGRVWDRNGYTF
TRBJ1-3 . TRBV30 . TGTGCCTGGAACGAGGGGGCCATATATTTT CAWNEGAIYF
TRBJ1-2 . TRBV2 . TGTGCCAGCAGTCCCACATATGGCTACACCTTC CASSPTYGYTF
TRBJ2-7 . TRBV9 . TGTGCCAGCAGCGTAGAATGGACTATAACATCCTACGAGCAGTACTTC CASSVEWTITSYEQYF
TRBJ1-5 . TRBV19 . TGTGCCAGTAGTATATTTCCAGGGACAAATCAGCCCCAGCATTTT CASSIFPGTNQPQHF
TRBJ2-7 TRBD1 TRBV7-2 . TGTGCCAGTAGGGGGACAGACTCCTACGAGCAGTACTTC CASRGTDSYEQYF
TRBJ1-2 . TRBV30 . TGTGCCTGGAGTGTACGGGAGGGTCCACGGTATGGCTACACCTTC CAWSVREGPRYGYTF
TRBJ1-5 . TRBV30 . TGTGCCTGGAGTGCACCCAGCTTTCTTCAGCCCCAGCATTTT CAWSAPSFLQPQHF
TRBJ1-2 . TRBV2 . TGTGCCACCCCGGGGTCGAGGGGGGTACTAGGCTATGGCTACACCTTC CATPGSRGVLGYGYTF
TRBJ2-7 TRBD1 TRBV6-5 once TGTGCCAGCAGGCGGGACAGGGAATACGAGCAGTACTTC CASRRDREYEQYF
TRBJ2-7 . TRBV29-1 . TGCAGCGTTGAAGATCTCGGCGAGCAGTACTTC CSVEDLGEQYF
TRBJ1-1 . TRBV30 . TGTGCCTGGAGTGTCCAGGCCGACACTGAAGCTTTCTTT CAWSVQADTEAFF
TRBJ2-4 . TRBV27 . TGTGCCAGCAGTCGCCGACAGCTAGCCAAAAACATTCAGTACTTC CASSRRQLAKNIQYF
TRBJ1-3 . TRBV19 . TGTGCCAGTAGTACAAACACCATATATTTT CASSTNTIYF
TRBJ1-1 . TRBV6-9 . TGTGCCAGCAGTTACCCCCCAGGCGGTAACACTGAAGCTTTCTTT CASSYPPGGNTEAFF
TRBJ1-5 . TRBV7-9 once TGTGCCAGCAGTTTATTGCCGACCAATCAGCCCCAGCATTTT CASSLLPTNQPQHF
TRBJ1-4 . TRBV29-1 . TGCAGCGTCCGCAGGGCCTCCACTAATGAAGAACTGTTTTTT CSVRRASTNEELFF
TRBJ1-2 TRBD1 TRBV30 . TGTGCCTGGACCCTAGGGGGCGCGGGTGGCTACACCTTC CAWTLGGAGGYTF
TRBJ2-7 TRBD1 TRBV5-4 . TGTGCCAGCAGCTTGGGACAGGGTGTCTACGAGCAGTACTTC CASSLGQGVYEQYF
TRBJ2-2 . TRBV27 . TGTGCCAGCAGTCCCTTAACCGGGGAGCTGTTTTTT CASSPLTGELFF
TRBJ2-5 . TRBV4-3 . TGCGCCAGCTCCGGGGACTACCAAGAGACCCAGTACTTC CASSGDYQETQYF
TRBJ2-3 TRBD1 TRBV15 few TGTGCCACCAGTCTAGGGACAGGGGAAGATACGCAGTATTTT CATSLGTGEDTQYF
TRBJ2-7 TRBD1 TRBV10-3 . TGTGCCACCGGGACAGGGTTCTACGAGCAGTACTTC CATGTGFYEQYF
TRBJ2-1 TRBD2 TRBV9 . TGTGCCAGCAGCGTTAGCGGGAGTCTGCACAATGAGCAGTTCTTC CASSVSGSLHNEQFF
TRBJ2-7 TRBD2 TRBV5-6 once TGTGCCAGCAGCCGCGGGAGCAGGAGCTCCTACGAGCAGTACTTC CASSRGSRSSYEQYF
TRBJ1-2 . TRBV6-7 . TGTGCCAGCAAACGGCCGGGCAGGGAGGATGAAGGCTACACCTTC CASKRPGREDEGYTF
TRBJ2-3 . TRBV29-1 . TGCAGGACATCCAGGGATAGCGACCGGATAAAAAGCACAGATACGCAGTATTTT CRTSRDSDRIKSTDTQYF
TRBJ2-5 TRBD1 TRBV25-1 . TGTGCCAGCAGTTCCGGACAGGTTCAAGAGACCCAGTACTTC CASSSGQVQETQYF
TRBJ1-2 . TRBV6-5 . TGTGCCAGCAGAAGTCATAGGGGGACGGCTGGCTACACCTTC CASRSHRGTAGYTF
TRBJ1-2 . TRBV25-1 . TGTGCCAGCAGTGACGACATGGGGAAGTTCTATGGCTACACCTTC CASSDDMGKFYGYTF